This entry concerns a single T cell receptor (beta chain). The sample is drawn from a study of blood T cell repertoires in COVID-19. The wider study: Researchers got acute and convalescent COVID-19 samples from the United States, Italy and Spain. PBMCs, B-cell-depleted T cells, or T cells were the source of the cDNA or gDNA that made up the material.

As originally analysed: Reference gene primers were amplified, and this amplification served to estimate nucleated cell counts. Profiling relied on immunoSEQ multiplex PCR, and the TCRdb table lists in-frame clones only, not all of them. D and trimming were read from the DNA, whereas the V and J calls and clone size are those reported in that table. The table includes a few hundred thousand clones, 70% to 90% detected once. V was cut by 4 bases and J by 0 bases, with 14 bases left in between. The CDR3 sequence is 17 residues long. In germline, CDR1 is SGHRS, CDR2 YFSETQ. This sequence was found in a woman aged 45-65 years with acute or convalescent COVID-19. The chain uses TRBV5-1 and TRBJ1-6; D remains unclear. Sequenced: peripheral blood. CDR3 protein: CASSPVRPSSYNSPLHF. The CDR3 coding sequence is TGCGCCAGCAGCCCCGTACGTCCCAGCTCCTATAATTCACCCCTCCACTTT.